These 23 T cell receptor beta chains were sequenced from one sample in a study of T cells in Graves' hyperthyroidism and ophthalmopathy. TCR beta CDR3 regions were amplified from RNA transcripts. RT-PCR in the first round (using the HTBI primer set) targeted the TCR CDR3. MiXCR, run by TCRdb on the multiplex PCR reads, gives a single entry per CDR3 protein. The data contain around 350,000 distinct CDR3 sequences, about 20% of them seen just once; the ten biggest clones take up about 3.5%. What was sequenced was blood. The origin of the receptors is a woman under 30 with Graves' hyperthyroidism.

This clonotype was recorded many times. CDR3 sequence: CASSFRGTGRTEAFF. CDR3 sequence (DNA): TGTGCCAGCAGTTTTAGAGGGACAGGGAGAACTGAAGCTTTCTTT. The chain employs TRBV12-3 or TRBV12-4 and TRBJ1-1; TRBD1 aligns across 9 bases. J was trimmed by 5 bases and V by 3 bases; bases with no gene match: 7. This CDR3 has 15 amino acids.

As concerns this clonotype: Its ends do not fully match the called genes, so a read error is possible. The V call is TRBV6-1, the J call TRBJ1-5; D gene ambiguous. Germline CDR1 is MNHNS and CDR2 is SASEGT. This CDR3 has 16 amino acids. This CDR3 is CASSEYGGDSYQPQHF. DNA for the CDR3: TGTGCCAGCAGTGAATATGGTGGGGATAGCTATCAGCCCCAGCATTTT.

This clonotype was seen a single time. The rearrangement links TRBV6-4 to TRBJ2-7, with 10 bases aligning to TRBD1. Germline CDR1 reads MRHNA; CDR2 reads SNTAGT. V was pared by 10 bases and J by 3 bases, with 6 bases of the junction left unmatched. This CDR3 is 13 amino acids long. As DNA, the CDR3 is TGTGCCACTCTGACAGGGGGCTTCTACGAGCAGTACTTC. This encodes CATLTGGFYEQYF.

The CDR3 coding sequence is TGTGCCAGCTCAACAAGCCAAGAGACCCAGTACTTC. Its translation is CASSTSQETQYF. V gene TRBV28 combines with J gene TRBJ2-5, with D uncertain. The V end was cut by 8 bases, the J end by 1 base, with 8 bases between. CDR3 length: 12 residues. CDR1 MDHEN and CDR2 SYDVKM come from the germline V gene.

This clonotype was recorded many times. The chain carries TRBV28 and TRBJ1-4, with unresolved D. The V end was cut by 2 bases, the J end by 8 bases, with 3 bases between. Germline CDR1 is MDHEN and CDR2 is SYDVKM. This CDR3 contains 11 residues. CDR3 nucleotide sequence: TGTGCCAGCAGTTTAAGAGAAAAACTGTTTTTT. It specifies CASSLREKLFF.

Points on this clonotype: The CDR3 end shows no conserved phenylalanine or tryptophan, and so a read error is likely. Because the CDR3's place on the DNA is in doubt, the DNA is left out and the CDR3 is given as listed by TCRdb. The CDR3 sequence is CASSLGRIQETQDY. The chain links TRBV12-3 or TRBV12-4 to TRBJ2-5. The CDR3 has 14 amino acids, counting both end residues.

This clonotype has at least ten counts. The chain employs TRBV10-1 and TRBJ1-1; D is unclear. Germline values: CDR1 WNHNN, CDR2 SYGVQD (reference sequence). Trimming removed 5 bases at V and 3 bases at J, with 10 bases between. The CDR3 length is 13 residues. DNA for the CDR3: TGCGCCAGCAGTACCGGTTCGTACACTGAAGCTTTCTTT. Amino acid sequence: CASSTGSYTEAFF.

This clonotype was seen ten or more times. J is TRBJ1-1 and V is TRBV7-9; no clear D gene. There are 14 residues in the CDR3. Trimming took 1 base from V and 4 from J, leaving 10 bases between them. The germline V gene encodes CDR1 SEHNR and CDR2 FQNEAQ (reference sequence). CDR3 loop: CASSLGRVGTEAFF. DNA for the CDR3: TGTGCCAGCAGCTTAGGAAGGGTGGGCACTGAAGCTTTCTTT.

The table lists this clonotype with many counts. This chain connects TRBV11-2 to TRBJ1-6; 7 nucleotides align to TRBD1. Germline CDR1 is SGHAT and CDR2 is FQNNGV. Trimming at V came to 5 bases and at J to 0 bases, leaving 13 bases not matched to a gene. This CDR3 region has 19 residues. This CDR3 is CASSPPLDRFSSYNSPLHF. Here the CDR3 DNA reads TGTGCCAGCAGCCCCCCTTTGGACAGGTTCAGCTCCTATAATTCACCCCTCCACTTT.

The rearrangement links TRBV2 to TRBJ1-5, with D hard to call. The CDR3 has 12 residues. Per the germline V gene, CDR1 is SNHLY and CDR2 is FYNNEI. The V gene lost 7 bases and the J gene lost 5 bases, with 9 bases spanning the gap. The CDR3 DNA reads as TGTGCCAGCATTGGAGGATATCAGCCCCAGCATTTT. It is translated as CASIGGYQPQHF.

This clonotype was counted at least ten times. The chain has TRBV28 and TRBJ2-7; weak D call: TRBD2 (6 bases). Germline CDR1 MDHEN, CDR2 SYDVKM. CDR3 length: 15 amino acids. Trimming pared 8 bases from V and 1 base from J, leaving 18 bases between. In nucleotides, the CDR3 is TGTGCCAGCGCCAGTTGGGGGGACGGTTCCTACGAGCAGTACTTC. It specifies CASASWGDGSYEQYF. The complete variable domain, with remaining parts taken from reference TRBV28 and TRBJ2-7, reads DVKVTQSSRYLVKRTGEKVFLECVQDMDHENMFWYRQDPGLGLRLIYFSYDVKMKEKGDIPEGYSVSREKKERFSLILESASTNQTSMYLCASASWGDGSYEQYFGPGTRLTVT.

This clonotype appeared a few times. The gene calls are TRBV12-3 or TRBV12-4 and TRBJ2-7; TRBD1 agrees at 9 bases. Germline trimming cut 5 bases from V and 4 bases from J; bases unmatched to any gene: 9. The CDR3 has 15 amino acids. CDR3 coding DNA: TGTGCCAGCAGTCCACGGGACAGGGCCGATTACGAGCAGTACTTC. It codes for CASSPRDRADYEQYF.

This clonotype was recorded many times. The chain combines TRBV11-2 with TRBJ1-1, with D uncertain. The CDR3 is made up of 14 amino acids. The germline V gene has CDR1 SGHAT and CDR2 FQNNGV. Between the trimmed V and J ends, which lost 1 base and 4 bases, there was a span of 10 bases. CDR3 coding DNA: TGTGCCAGCAGCTTAGCGACCGTCCCCACTGAAGCTTTCTTT. Translation gives CASSLATVPTEAFF.

The table lists this clonotype with many counts. The gene calls are TRBV20-1 and TRBJ1-1; 8 bases fit TRBD1. CDR3 size: 14 residues. The V segment lost 3 bases and the J segment 1 base; nucleotides outside the gene matches: 4. Germline lookup yields CDR1 DFQATT and CDR2 SNEGSKA (reference sequence). CDR3 DNA sequence: TGCAGTGCTAGGGCAGGGGGCGGGAACACTGAAGCTTTCTTT. Translating gives CSARAGGGNTEAFF.

There are many counts of this clonotype. This chain links TRBV7-9 with TRBJ2-7; D perhaps matches TRBD2 (6 bases). This CDR3 is 13 amino acids long. V was cut by 4 bases and J by 3 bases, with 10 bases left in between. Germline V lookup: CDR1 SEHNR, CDR2 FQNEAQ (reference sequence). CDR3 residues: CASSSRGIYEQYF. DNA of the CDR3: TGTGCCAGCAGCTCCCGGGGGATCTACGAGCAGTACTTC.

The genes are TRBV2 and TRBJ2-5, with a tentative D call TRBD2 (6 bases). This CDR3 is built from 13 residues. Germline V gives CDR1 SNHLY, CDR2 FYNNEI. With 9 bases removed from V and 5 bases from J, the gap between germline ends came to 16 bases. The CDR3 nucleotides read TGTGCCAGTTTGTCCGGGGGAATGGAGACCCAGTACTTC. Encoded protein: CASLSGGMETQYF.

This clonotype showed up just a few times. V is TRBV4-1 and J is TRBJ1-5; D is possibly TRBD1 (5 bases). Looked up from germline, CDR1 is MGHRA and CDR2 is YSYEKL. V lost 3 bases and J lost 2, with 14 bases in between. The CDR3 loop spans 16 amino acids. DNA for the CDR3: TGCGCCAGCAGCCAGACCCGGGTAGGGGGCAATCAGCCCCAGCATTTT. This sequence encodes CASSQTRVGGNQPQHF.

The chain recombines TRBV11-2 with TRBJ2-7; D gene unclear. The germline gives CDR1 SGHAT, CDR2 FQNNGV. This CDR3 has 14 amino acids. V was cut by 1 base and J by 4 bases, with 11 bases left in between. For the CDR3, the DNA is TGTGCCAGCAGCTTAGGTTGGGTGGCGTACGAGCAGTACTTC. This encodes CASSLGWVAYEQYF.

CDR3 coding DNA: TGCGCCAGCAGCTTGGCCGGGACAAGGGCCTACGAGCAGTACTTC. It encodes CASSLAGTRAYEQYF. The chain has TRBV5-1 and TRBJ2-7; maybe TRBD1 (6 bases). Trimming stripped 0 bases from V and 2 bases from J, with 12 bases between. Germline values: CDR1 SGHRS, CDR2 YFSETQ. The CDR3 runs 15 residues.

This clonotype was seen ten or more times. V is TRBV6-1 and J is TRBJ1-5; 7 bases match TRBD1. The length of the CDR3 is 13 residues. Trimming cost V 7 bases and J 6 bases; bases outside gene matches: 6. Germline V gives CDR1 MNHNS, CDR2 SASEGT. As DNA, the CDR3 is TGTGCCAGCATAAAGGGGGCAGCTCAGCCCCAGCATTTT. Protein sequence: CASIKGAAQPQHF.

The genes are TRBV30 and TRBJ1-5, with TRBD1 matching over 12 bases. Looked up from germline, CDR1 is GTSNPN and CDR2 is SVGIG (reference sequence). This CDR3 region has 16 residues. V lost 4 bases, J lost 6 bases, and 10 bases stayed unmatched. CDR3 bases: TGTGCCTGGAACCCTCCGGGACAGGGGGCGAGTCAGCCCCAGCATTTT. It codes for CAWNPPGQGASQPQHF.

This clonotype has at least ten counts. The J gene is TRBJ2-2, the V gene TRBV20-1; 8 nucleotides match TRBD2. V dropped 3 bases and J dropped 0; count of bases not matched to a gene: 6. The CDR3 covers 16 residues. Germline-derived CDR1 and CDR2 are DFQATT and SNEGSKA (reference sequence). CDR3 sequence reads: CSARDSGVPNTGELFF. In DNA form, the CDR3 reads TGCAGTGCTAGGGATAGCGGGGTCCCGAACACCGGGGAGCTGTTTTTT.

This clonotype was counted ten times or more. The V call is TRBV28, the J call TRBJ1-2, with D tentatively TRBD1 (5 bases). Germline-derived CDR1 and CDR2 are MDHEN and SYDVKM. The CDR3 covers 12 residues. Between the trimmed V and J ends, which lost 6 bases and 5 bases, there was a span of 10 bases. Written as DNA, the CDR3 is TGTGCCAGCAGAGAGGGACCATATGGCTACACCTTC. Translating it yields CASREGPYGYTF.